Described below is a single T cell receptor beta chain sequence and its context. Its antigen is unknown. The input lacks base qualities; no much larger clone sits a single base away. The CDR1 and CDR2 encoded by the germline V gene (reference sequence) are GTSNPN and SVGIG. Trimming takes 3 bases from V and 1 base from J, and the germline ends sit 11 bases apart. Including cysteine and phenylalanine, the CDR3 has 14 amino acids. The DNA shown is the 42-base CDR3, in frame from base 1. The data stem from a study of CD8 T cells in ankylosing spondylitis (dated 2017 in TCRdb). Broadly, across the study: The study profiled T cell receptor beta repertoires in healthy donors and ankylosing spondylitis patients to find disease-linked TCR variants. The whole study cohort included over a hundred healthy donors and 25 ankylosing spondylitis patients. Peripheral blood samples were taken, and synovial fluid was additionally collected from ankylosing spondylitis patients. Study-level results and caveats: Blood from ankylosing spondylitis patients appeared to be characterized by a TCR beta motif made up of several highly homologous amino acid variants. The disease-linked clones were reported to be significantly enriched in matched synovial fluid samples from ankylosing spondylitis patients. The disease-linked clones showed a CD8+ phenotype and occurred at relatively low frequencies in peripheral blood. Some motif variants had previously been reported in the synovial fluid and blood of reactive arthritis patients, which suggests shared mechanisms of disease initiation.

Sequencing was performed on an Illumina HiSeq 2500. Quantitative 5'-RACE with molecular barcodes was the method used to prepare the TCR beta libraries. The source study handled its data this way. A new computational method, built on a probabilistic model of VDJ rearrangement, was used to identify disease-linked TCR variants. TCRdb's own reprocessing of the public reads used fastp at Q25 and MiXCR and kept productive beta chains. Records with the same CDR3 protein are collapsed into one entry carrying the most frequent genes and DNA. TCRdb, rather than the study authors, made the V and J calls. This sample is represented by fewer than 250,000 distinct CDR3 sequences; 8% to 11% of them were singletons. 2.6% of the sample lies in the top ten.

What was sequenced was blood, either unsorted or a sorted T cell fraction (not recorded which). The receptor comes from a male donor with ankylosing spondylitis or in good health (not recorded which). Rearrangement joined TRBV30 to TRBJ2-3; there is no confident call for the D gene. Here the CDR3 is given as CAWSPRPGTDTQYF. The DNA sequence is given as TGTGCCTGGAGCCCCAGGCCGGGCACAGATACGCAGTATTTT.